This T cell receptor beta chain emerged from a study of T cell repertoires in cytomegalovirus infection. The CDR3 length is 16 residues. After removal of 5 bases from V and 7 bases from J, the junction contained 11 bases not matched to a gene. The germline V gene encodes CDR1 LNHDA and CDR2 SQIVND (reference sequence). Details on this clonotype: The target antigen is unknown.

In TCRdb, the reads were re-called with MiXCR into one record per CDR3 protein. Found here are about 920,000 distinct CDR3 sequences, about 33% of them singletons; the top ten hold roughly 12%. The J gene is TRBJ2-2, the V gene TRBV19, with 9 bases lining up with TRBD2. The source was cultured CD8+ T cells from PBMCs, collected from culture after CMV antigen stimulation. The TCR sequence derives from a human donor in good health (CMV status not recorded). Some clones in this sample may be carry-over from other donors' samples. The CDR3 loop is CASSPLRGGAGGELFF. In DNA, the CDR3 is TGTGCCAGTAGTCCCCTTCGCGGGGGGGCCGGCGGGGAGCTGTTTTTT.